Below are 9 T cell receptor beta chains sequenced from a single sample in a study of cytomegalovirus exposure and HLA in healthy donors. The PCR used 60 Vbeta and 13 Jbeta primers. TCRdb's table, derived via immunoSEQ multiplex PCR, lists solely in-frame clones and lacks some. The sample holds about 110,000 clones, 76% seen once. The sequencing input was PBMCs. These receptors were obtained from a man aged 35-49 years in good health and CMV-seropositive.

CDR3 in DNA: TGTGCCAGTGACAGGTGTGGAGCCAAAAACAGTCAGTACTTC. Its translation is CASDRCGAKNSQYF. J is TRBJ2-4 and V is TRBV21-1; the table assigns TRBD1, which was not confirmed against the DNA. TRBV21-1 is marked as a pseudogene. The CDR3 runs to 14 residues.

The chain recombines TRBV6-5 with TRBJ2-2; a weak D match, TRBD1 (6 bases). The V end was cut by 2 bases, the J end by 8 bases, with 12 bases between. The CDR3 totals 14 residues. Germline V gene data show CDR1 as MNHEY and CDR2 as SVGAGI. The CDR3 sequence is CASSYGQGLGELFF. CDR3 sequence (DNA): TGTGCCAGCAGTTACGGGCAGGGGTTGGGGGAGCTGTTTTTT.

This clone has just a few counts. The chain recombines TRBV19 with TRBJ2-7, with TRBD1 matching 7 bases. The CDR3 totals 13 residues. V lost 7 bases, J lost 3 bases, and 6 bases stayed unmatched. The germline V gene encodes CDR1 LNHDA and CDR2 SQIVND (reference sequence). The DNA of the CDR3 is TGTGCCAGTATGGGGGACAGCCGCTACGAGCAGTACTTC. The encoded protein is CASMGDSRYEQYF.

V and J are TRBV4-2 and TRBJ1-5; D unclear. Trimming shortened V by 0 bases and J by 5 bases, and 11 bases separated the two germline ends. Germline CDR1 reads LGHNA; CDR2 reads YNFKEQ. The length of the CDR3 is 15 residues. The CDR3 DNA is TGTGCCAGCAGCCAAGATTCCCGAGATGATCAGCCCCAGCATTTT. Translating gives CASSQDSRDDQPQHF.

The chain links TRBV29-1 to TRBJ1-1; a weak D match, TRBD1 (5 bases). V lost 0 bases and J 10 bases, leaving 12 bases between the germline ends. This CDR3 is 12 amino acids long. Germline V CDR1 and CDR2: SQVTM, ANQGSEA. The CDR3 coding sequence is TGCAGCGTTGAAGAGGGGCCAGTGGCAGCTTTCTTT. Translation gives CSVEEGPVAAFF.

This clone was counted a few times. This chain uses TRBV4-3 with TRBJ2-7; TRBD1 is a possible D gene (6 bases). CDR1 is LGHNA and CDR2 is YSLEER in the germline V gene. Deletions cut 0 bases from V and 3 bases from J, with 12 bases between. The CDR3 length is 15 residues. The CDR3 nucleotides are TGCGCCAGCAGCCAAGAGACAGGAGATTTCTACGAGCAGTACTTC. Translated: CASSQETGDFYEQYF.

V is TRBV7-8 and J is TRBJ2-5; 9 nucleotides line up with TRBD1. Judging by the DNA end, TRBJ2-7 fits better; the J call may be wrong. The V gene's germline CDR1 is SGHVS and CDR2 FQNEAQ. The CDR3 runs to 15 residues. CDR3 DNA sequence: TGTGCCAGCAGCGAAGGACAGGGGCCCTCCTACGAGCAGTACTTC. This gives the protein CASSEGQGPSYEQYF.

This clone is labeled as medium-sized. The genes are TRBV4-3 and TRBJ1-2, with a weak D call TRBD1 (6 bases). Trimming took 0 bases from V and 5 from J, leaving 19 bases between them. This CDR3 comprises 17 residues. Per germline, CDR1 LGHNA and CDR2 YSLEER. Written as DNA, the CDR3 is TGCGCCAGCAGCCAAGATCTACCCGGACAGACAGGATATGGCTACACCTTC. It specifies CASSQDLPGQTGYGYTF.

The gene calls are TRBV13 and TRBJ2-7; the D is unclear. V lost 5 bases to trimming and J lost 2 bases, with 13 bases between them. Germline V CDR1 and CDR2: PRHDT, FYEKMQ (reference sequence). The CDR3 spans 14 residues. Written as DNA, the CDR3 is TGTGCCAGCAGCCCCCCGAGTAATACCTACGAGCAGTACTTC. Translated: CASSPPSNTYEQYF. Supplemented by reference TRBV13 and TRBJ2-7, the full variable domain reads AAGVIQSPRHLIKEKRETATLKCYPIPRHDTVYWYQQGPGQDPQFLISFYEKMQSDKGSIPDRFSAQQFSDYHSELNMSSLELGDSALYFCASSPPSNTYEQYFGPGTRLTVT.